The 24 T cell receptor beta chains given below trace back to one sample, sequenced in a study of blood T cell repertoires in COVID-19. TCRdb's table, derived via immunoSEQ multiplex PCR, lists solely in-frame clones and lacks some. The sample records 95,000 to 150,000 clones, about 88% being singletons. The sample taken for sequencing was peripheral blood. The receptors here all came from a woman aged 80 or over with acute or convalescent COVID-19.

The rearrangement uses TRBV5-6 and TRBJ1-3; D not resolved. The CDR3 is 15 amino acids. V was pared by 0 bases and J by 0 bases, with 7 bases between. Germline CDR1 is SGHDT and CDR2 is YYEEEE. The CDR3 here is CASSLDWSSGNTIYF. The CDR3 coding sequence is TGTGCCAGCAGCTTGGACTGGAGCTCTGGAAACACCATATATTTT.

Only a few counts were recorded for this clone. V and J are TRBV7-2 and TRBJ2-3; 11 bases agree with TRBD2. CDR3 length: 15 amino acids. After removal of 6 bases from V and 6 bases from J, the junction contained 8 bases not matched to a gene. Germline CDR1 is SGHTA and CDR2 is FQGNSA. The CDR3 bases are TGTGCCAGCAGTCATACTAGCGGGGGTCCGGATACGCAGTATTTT. This sequence encodes CASSHTSGGPDTQYF. The full variable domain, its missing parts supplied by reference TRBV7-2 and TRBJ2-3, is GAGVSQSPSNKVTEKGKDVELRCDPISGHTALYWYRQSLGQGLEFLIYFQGNSAPDKSGLPSDRFSAERTGGSVSTLTIQRTQQEDSAVYLCASSHTSGGPDTQYFGPGTRLTVL.

DNA for the CDR3: TGTGCCAGCAGCGTAGAGGGACTAGCGGGAGTCCGGACCTACAATGAGCAGTTCTTC. Its protein product is CASSVEGLAGVRTYNEQFF. The rearrangement uses TRBV9 and TRBJ2-1; TRBD2 matches 14 bases. Germline V gene data show CDR1 as SGDLS and CDR2 as YYNGEE. V was pared by 0 bases and J by 2 bases, with 7 bases of the junction left unmatched. This CDR3 spans 19 amino acids.

This rearrangement joins TRBV5-1 to TRBJ2-3; 10 nucleotides match TRBD2. After removal of 1 base from V and 4 bases from J, the junction contained 3 bases not matched to a gene. The CDR3 totals 15 residues. Germline V gene lookup returns CDR1 SGHRS and CDR2 YFSETQ. This CDR3 reads CASSLTSGAADTQYF. In nucleotides, the CDR3 is TGCGCCAGCAGCTTGACTAGCGGGGCAGCAGATACGCAGTATTTT.

The genes are TRBV29-1 and TRBJ1-3; D perhaps matches TRBD1 (6 bases). The CDR3 contains 16 residues. V was cut by 6 bases and J by 0 bases, with 18 bases left in between. Looked up from germline, CDR1 is SQVTM and CDR2 is ANQGSEA. The CDR3 here is CSVLDTGSLSGNTIYF. CDR3 in DNA: TGCAGCGTCCTCGACACAGGGTCCCTCTCTGGAAACACCATATATTTT. Complete variable domain (other parts from reference TRBV29-1 and TRBJ1-3): SAVISQKPSRDICQRGTSLTIQCQVDSQVTMMFWYRQQPGQSLTLIATANQGSEATYESGFVIDKFPISRPNLTFSTLTVSNMSPEDSSIYLCSVLDTGSLSGNTIYFGEGSWLTVV.

The chain is built from TRBV5-1 and TRBJ2-3, with a tentative D call TRBD1 (5 bases). Germline V lookup: CDR1 SGHRS, CDR2 YFSETQ. The length of the CDR3 is 15 residues. Trimming removed 4 bases at V and 2 bases at J, with 14 bases between. In nucleotides, the CDR3 is TGCGCCAGCAGCGATTCTCGACAGATCACAGATACGCAGTATTTT. Its translation is CASSDSRQITDTQYF.

The chain links TRBV20-1 to TRBJ2-3; maybe TRBD1 (6 bases). The germline V gene encodes CDR1 DFQATT and CDR2 SNEGSKA (reference sequence). This CDR3 has 11 residues. V shed 6 bases and J shed 10 bases, with 14 bases lying between them. This CDR3 is CSAPAPGAQYF. The CDR3 region has the DNA TGCAGTGCCCCTGCCCCAGGGGCGCAGTATTTT.

The chain couples TRBV5-5 to TRBJ2-1, with 7 bases identical to TRBD1. The V gene's germline CDR1 is SGHKS and CDR2 YYEKEE (reference sequence). CDR3 size: 15 residues. Germline trimming cut 0 bases from V and 3 bases from J; bases unmatched to any gene: 3. In DNA, the CDR3 is TGTGCCAGCAGCTTGGGACAGGGAATCTACAATGAGCAGTTCTTC. This sequence encodes CASSLGQGIYNEQFF.

This clone was seen a handful of times. The chain's CDR3 is CASRNRGLVTEAFF. CDR3 in DNA: TGTGCCAGCAGAAACAGGGGGCTGGTTACTGAAGCTTTCTTT. The rearrangement uses TRBV6-5 and TRBJ1-1; 9 nucleotides agree with TRBD1. The trim removed 6 bases at V and 5 bases at J, leaving 7 bases unmatched. This CDR3 spans 14 amino acids. Germline values: CDR1 MNHEY, CDR2 SVGAGI.

The chain joins TRBV10-1 to TRBJ2-7, with a possible D match to TRBD1 (5 bases). Trimming removed 6 bases from V and 4 bases from J, with 13 bases in between. Germline lookup yields CDR1 WNHNN and CDR2 SYGVQD (reference sequence). CDR3 length equals 13 residues. CDR3 sequence reads: CASSPTPGYEQYF. The CDR3 DNA sequence: TGCGCCAGCAGCCCTACCCCAGGGTACGAGCAGTACTTC.

The genes are TRBV29-1 and TRBJ1-1; a weak D match, TRBD1 (5 bases). Per the germline V gene, CDR1 is SQVTM and CDR2 is ANQGSEA. This CDR3 is built from 11 residues. With 7 bases removed from V and 4 bases from J, the gap between germline ends came to 10 bases. CDR3 coding DNA: TGCAGCGCCCGGGGGTCCACTGAAGCTTTCTTT. Its protein is CSARGSTEAFF.

V and J are TRBV9 and TRBJ2-7; 7 positions match TRBD1. Germline loops: CDR1 SGDLS, CDR2 YYNGEE. V lost 4 bases, J lost 1 base, and 8 bases stayed unmatched. The CDR3 is 15 residues long. The CDR3 is CASSLGTERSYEQYF. CDR3 in DNA: TGTGCCAGCAGCCTAGGGACAGAGCGATCCTACGAGCAGTACTTC.

This sequence joins TRBV24-1 and TRBJ2-1; 9 nucleotides align to TRBD2. The CDR3 has 15 amino acids. Germline V lookup: CDR1 KGHDR, CDR2 SFDVKD. Trimming cost V 5 bases and J 9 bases; bases outside gene matches: 10. In DNA form, the CDR3 reads TGTGCCACCAGTGGCGGGAGGGCCGAATTGGTTGAGCAGTTCTTC. Residues: CATSGGRAELVEQFF.

The V call is TRBV27, the J call TRBJ2-7; TRBD1 matches at 7 bases. Germline CDR1 MNHEY, CDR2 SMNVEV (reference sequence). CDR3 length: 13 amino acids. Trimming cost V 4 bases and J 2 bases; bases outside gene matches: 2. The CDR3 DNA reads as TGTGCCAGCAGTTCACAGGGGCCCTACGAGCAGTACTTC. It yields the protein CASSSQGPYEQYF.

This clone was counted once. The chain carries TRBV4-1 and TRBJ2-1, with unresolved D. The CDR3 length is 15 residues. CDR1 and CDR2 from the germline V gene are MGHRA and YSYEKL. V was trimmed by 0 bases and J by 5 bases, leaving 11 bases between them. The chain's CDR3 is CASSQDRVRNNEQFF. The CDR3, as DNA: TGCGCCAGCAGCCAAGATAGAGTCCGAAACAATGAGCAGTTCTTC.

This chain uses TRBV3-1 (or the pseudogene TRBV3-2) with TRBJ2-7, with D possibly being TRBD2 (6 bases). Germline V gives CDR1 LGHDT, CDR2 YNNKEL (reference sequence). There are 14 residues in the CDR3. V was pared by 1 base and J by 3 bases, with 10 bases between. CDR3 residues: CASSQAVTSYEQYF. CDR3 sequence (DNA): TGTGCCAGCAGCCAAGCGGTGACTAGCTACGAGCAGTACTTC.

V usage is TRBV27 and J usage is TRBJ2-1, with TRBD2 identical over 14 bases. This CDR3 contains 16 residues. With 4 bases clipped from V and 9 bases from J, the junction kept 8 bases outside the gene matches. CDR1 MNHEY and CDR2 SMNVEV come from the germline V gene (reference sequence). The CDR3 bases are TGTGCCAGCAGTTCTCCCGGGACTAGCGGGAGTGGTGAGCAGTTCTTC. Translation: CASSSPGTSGSGEQFF.

The gene calls are TRBV29-1 and TRBJ2-1; 13 bases match TRBD2. V lost 1 base to trimming and J lost 8 bases; unmatched junction nucleotides: 5. Germline V gives CDR1 SQVTM, CDR2 ANQGSEA. This CDR3 comprises 15 residues. CDR3 sequence (DNA): TGCAGCGTTGAAGGAACTAGCGGGGGGGTATATGAGCAGTTCTTC. Translated: CSVEGTSGGVYEQFF.

This sequence joins TRBV5-4 and TRBJ1-2, with D tentatively TRBD1 (6 bases). V lost 2 bases to trimming and J lost 3 bases, with 11 bases between them. In germline, CDR1 is SGHNT, CDR2 YYREEE (reference sequence). This CDR3 region has 14 residues. DNA of the CDR3: TGTGCCAGCAGCTTTCGACAGGATTACTATGGCTACACCTTC. This sequence encodes CASSFRQDYYGYTF.

The V call is TRBV28, the J call TRBJ1-5; 7 bases are shared with TRBD1. Germline CDR1 reads MDHEN; CDR2 reads SYDVKM. The V segment lost 7 bases and the J segment 6 bases; nucleotides outside the gene matches: 9. The CDR3 loop spans 14 amino acids. For the CDR3, the DNA is TGTGCCAGCAACCCGGGACAGTTTAGTCAGCCCCAGCATTTT. This gives the protein CASNPGQFSQPQHF.

The chain employs TRBV10-3 and TRBJ2-7; D remains ambiguous. Trimming shortened V by 2 bases and J by 2 bases, and 13 bases separated the two germline ends. The CDR3 is made up of 15 amino acids. The germline CDR1 and CDR2 sequences are ENHRY and SYGVKD. The CDR3 DNA reads as TGTGCCATCAGTGAGAGTCCAGCGAACACCTACGAGCAGTACTTC. Its translation: CAISESPANTYEQYF.

The V gene is TRBV2, the J gene TRBJ1-1; tentatively, D is TRBD1 (6 bases). This CDR3 contains 14 residues. The germline V and J ends were trimmed by 6 bases and 2 bases, with 13 bases remaining between them. Germline CDR1 reads SNHLY; CDR2 reads FYNNEI. For the CDR3, the DNA is TGTGCCAGCAGAACAGGGTCACCAAACACTGAAGCTTTCTTT. This sequence encodes CASRTGSPNTEAFF.

The chain joins TRBV28 to TRBJ1-2; D is uncertain. Trimming left V 6 bases short and J 4 bases short, with 15 bases between. The V gene's germline CDR1 is MDHEN and CDR2 SYDVKM. The CDR3 spans 14 residues. CDR3 in amino acids: CASRKPGNVYGYTF. In DNA form, the CDR3 reads TGTGCCAGCAGGAAACCGGGGAACGTCTATGGCTACACCTTC.

This clone was recorded once. V and J are TRBV3-1 (or the pseudogene TRBV3-2) and TRBJ1-2; no firm D call. Germline-derived CDR1 and CDR2 are LGHDT and YNNKEL (reference sequence). V was cut by 4 bases and J by 6 bases, with 15 bases left in between. The CDR3 spans 14 residues. The CDR3 here is CASSPRAGADGYTF. CDR3 sequence (DNA): TGTGCCAGCAGCCCCCGAGCGGGCGCGGATGGCTACACCTTC.